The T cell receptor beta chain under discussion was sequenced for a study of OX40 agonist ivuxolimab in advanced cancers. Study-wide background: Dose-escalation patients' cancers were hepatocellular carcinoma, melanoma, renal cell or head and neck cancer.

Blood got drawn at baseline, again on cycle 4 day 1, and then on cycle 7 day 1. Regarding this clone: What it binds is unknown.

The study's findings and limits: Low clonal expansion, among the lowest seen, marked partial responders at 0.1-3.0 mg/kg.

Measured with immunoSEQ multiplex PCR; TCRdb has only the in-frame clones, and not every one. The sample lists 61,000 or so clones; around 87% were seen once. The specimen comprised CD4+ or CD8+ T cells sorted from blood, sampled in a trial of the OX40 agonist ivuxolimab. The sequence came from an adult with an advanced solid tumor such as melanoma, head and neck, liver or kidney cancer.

CDR3 sequence reads: CASSPIGTGVGEQYF. The CDR3, as DNA: TGTGCCAGCTCCCCTATCGGGACAGGGGTCGGCGAGCAGTACTTC. V usage is TRBV18 and J usage is TRBJ2-7, with TRBD1 identical over 10 bases. CDR1 and CDR2 (germline): KGHSH, LQKENI. The V and J ends lost 6 bases and 6 bases, in that order; junction bases with no gene match: 11. CDR3 size: 15 residues.